The entry below describes one T cell receptor (beta chain). Its cognate antigen is unknown. A single record per CDR3 protein comes from TCRdb applying MiXCR to the reads. This table has roughly 150,000 distinct CDR3 sequences, 15% to 20% appearing once. This entry is derived from a study of T cell repertoires in cytomegalovirus infection. Study context: Both a matching HLA type and CMV infection were indicated by public TCR beta signatures. Regarding the study as a whole: The study found HLA-C-restricted CMV-specific TCR beta clonotypes dominating the ex vivo response.

Germline CDR1 reads MNHNS; CDR2 reads SASEGT. CDR3 length equals 16 residues. The junction had 12 bases not matched to a gene; V was cut back by 5 bases and J by 5 bases. Source material: CD8+ T cells from PBMCs. The V call is TRBV6-1, the J call TRBJ1-5; 7 bases map to TRBD1. The sequence came from a human donor in good health (CMV status not recorded). Some clones in this sample may be carry-over from other donors' samples. The CDR3 loop reads CASSPAFDRVYQPQHF. The CDR3 DNA sequence: TGTGCCAGCAGTCCCGCCTTCGACAGGGTATATCAGCCCCAGCATTTT.